These 30 T cell receptor beta chains were sequenced from one sample in a study of cytomegalovirus exposure and HLA in healthy donors. The primer mix had 60 Vbeta and 13 Jbeta primers. Repertoires were generated with immunoSEQ multiplex PCR, while TCRdb's copy carries only in-frame clones and drops some. The data hold roughly 52,000 clones, with around 52% observed a single time. Sequencing was done on a sample of PBMCs. The receptors were sampled from a human donor in good health.

This clone was recorded a few times. The chain employs TRBV29-1 and TRBJ2-2; D is undetermined. V was clipped by 7 bases and J by 3 bases, with 6 bases between them. CDR3 length equals 11 residues. The germline CDR1 and CDR2 sequences are SQVTM and ANQGSEA. CDR3: CSAFYTGELFF. The DNA of the CDR3 is TGCAGCGCCTTCTACACCGGGGAGCTGTTTTTT.

The chain has TRBV2 and TRBJ2-3, with 8 bases that match TRBD2. The CDR3 runs 15 residues. The junction had 7 bases not matched to a gene; V was cut back by 4 bases and J by 4 bases. Germline CDR1 SNHLY, CDR2 FYNNEI. The CDR3 sequence: CASSVAGGPADTQYF. In DNA, the CDR3 is TGTGCCAGCAGTGTTGCGGGGGGCCCCGCAGATACGCAGTATTTT.

The chain recombines TRBV7-2 with TRBJ1-6; D not certain. From germline, CDR1 is SGHTA and CDR2 FQGNSA. V was pared by 4 bases and J by 7 bases, with 5 bases between. The CDR3 runs 12 residues. CDR3 residues: CASSYQNSPLHF. DNA for the CDR3: TGTGCCAGCAGCTATCAAAATTCACCCCTCCACTTT.

The chain employs TRBV7-3 and TRBJ2-5; 12 bases match TRBD1. The J segment lost 3 bases and the V segment lost 6 bases, leaving 5 bases of the junction unmatched. Germline V gives CDR1 SGHTA, CDR2 FQGTGA. The CDR3 has 15 residues. The CDR3 here is CASRKGTGGKETQYF. Written as DNA, the CDR3 is TGTGCCAGCAGAAAAGGGACAGGGGGCAAAGAGACCCAGTACTTC.

The chain recombines TRBV5-1 with TRBJ2-3; D may be TRBD2 (6 bases). V lost 4 bases to trimming and J lost 3 bases, with 9 bases between them. This CDR3 spans 13 amino acids. Germline CDR1 is SGHRS and CDR2 is YFSETQ. The CDR3 nucleotides read TGCGCCAGCAGCGGTGGGACTACAGATACGCAGTATTTT. Protein product: CASSGGTTDTQYF.

The chain links TRBV6-5 to TRBJ1-6; a possible D gene is TRBD1 (6 bases). V was clipped by 1 base and J by 10 bases, with 11 bases between them. Germline CDR1 is MNHEY and CDR2 is SVGAGI. The CDR3 sequence is 14 residues long. The DNA for the CDR3 is TGTGCCAGCAGTTACTACAGGGTCAACTCACCCCTCCACTTT. The encoded protein is CASSYYRVNSPLHF.

The CDR3 reads CSTWDRLVTAEAFF. The DNA of the CDR3 is TGCAGCACGTGGGACAGATTGGTGACCGCTGAAGCTTTCTTT. The chain has TRBV29-1 and TRBJ1-1; 7 bases are shared with TRBD1. Per germline, CDR1 SQVTM and CDR2 ANQGSEA. The V and J ends lost 8 bases and 6 bases, in that order; junction bases with no gene match: 15. This CDR3 region has 14 residues.

The chain is built from TRBV15 and TRBJ2-7, with D unresolved. This CDR3 spans 13 amino acids. Looked up from germline, CDR1 is LNHNV and CDR2 is YYDKDF (reference sequence). V dropped 1 base and J dropped 3 bases, with 7 bases sitting between them. CDR3 nucleotide sequence: TGTGCCACCAGCAGAGCCCAAAACTACGAGCAGTACTTC. Its protein is CATSRAQNYEQYF.

This clone was observed a handful of times. This chain links TRBV4-2 with TRBJ1-2; the D gene is possibly TRBD1 (6 bases). Germline V gene lookup returns CDR1 LGHNA and CDR2 YNFKEQ. The CDR3 has 15 amino acids. Trimming took 0 bases from V and 4 from J, leaving 12 bases between them. The CDR3 loop reads CASSQDKTGPYGYTF. In DNA form, the CDR3 reads TGTGCCAGCAGCCAAGATAAAACAGGGCCCTATGGCTACACCTTC.

This sequence joins TRBV9 and TRBJ1-2, with 8 bases fitting TRBD1. Trimming removed 0 bases from V and 6 bases from J; junction bases left unmatched: 4. Germline loops: CDR1 SGDLS, CDR2 YYNGEE. The CDR3 contains 14 residues. The CDR3 sequence is CASSVEGQGDGYTF. The CDR3 DNA is TGTGCCAGCAGCGTAGAAGGACAGGGCGATGGCTACACCTTC.

The chain uses TRBV27 and TRBJ1-3; D possibly corresponds to TRBD1 (5 bases). The germline gives CDR1 MNHEY, CDR2 SMNVEV (reference sequence). The V end lost 5 bases, the J end lost 0 bases, and 8 bases lay between the germline ends. The CDR3 spans 14 residues. DNA of the CDR3: TGTGCCAGCAGTAGGGGCGACTCTGGAAACACCATATATTTT. Its translation: CASSRGDSGNTIYF.

The V call is TRBV27, the J call TRBJ2-1; 7 bases align to TRBD2. CDR1 is MNHEY, CDR2 SMNVEV, per germline (reference sequence). This CDR3 has 14 residues. V lost 6 bases to trimming and J lost 8 bases; unmatched junction nucleotides: 10. CDR3 in DNA: TGTGCCAGCAGACTCTCTCGACTAGCCTATGAGCAGTTCTTC. The encoded protein is CASRLSRLAYEQFF.

The V call is TRBV4-3, the J call TRBJ1-1; 7 nucleotides line up with TRBD1. The CDR3 sequence is 15 residues long. CDR1 and CDR2 from the germline V gene are LGHNA and YSLEER. Trimming cost V 1 base and J 4 bases; bases outside gene matches: 6. The CDR3 coding sequence is TGCGCCAGCAGCCAAGCGACAGGGCGGAGCACTGAAGCTTTCTTT. This translates into CASSQATGRSTEAFF.

This chain uses TRBV19 with TRBJ1-5; D may be TRBD1 (5 bases). CDR3 size: 13 residues. Germline V gene lookup returns CDR1 LNHDA and CDR2 SQIVND (reference sequence). V shed 9 bases and J shed 4 bases, with 13 bases lying between them. Written as DNA, the CDR3 is TGTGCCAGCTCCGACAGAGTAAATCAGCCCCAGCATTTT. Amino acid sequence: CASSDRVNQPQHF.

The chain recombines TRBV9 with TRBJ2-1, with 10 bases identical to TRBD2. CDR3 length: 19 residues. After removal of 4 bases from V and 0 bases from J, the junction contained 13 bases not matched to a gene. Germline-derived CDR1 and CDR2 are SGDLS and YYNGEE. The CDR3 DNA follows: TGTGCCAGCAGCCCCAAGACTAGCGGGTGGACCGGCTCCTACAATGAGCAGTTCTTC. This encodes CASSPKTSGWTGSYNEQFF. Looking up the rest from reference TRBV9 and TRBJ2-1 gives the full variable domain: DSGVTQTPKHLITATGQRVTLRCSPRSGDLSVYWYQQSLDQGLQFLIQYYNGEERAKGNILERFSAQQFPDLHSELNLSSLELGDSALYFCASSPKTSGWTGSYNEQFFGPGTRLTVL.

This clone was found a few times. This sequence joins TRBV5-6 and TRBJ2-2; 11 bases are shared with TRBD2. The CDR3 extends over 17 amino acids. Germline CDR1 is SGHDT and CDR2 is YYEEEE. V was pared by 7 bases and J by 0 bases, with 8 bases of the junction left unmatched. CDR3 loop: CASRVLAGATNTGELFF. The CDR3 bases are TGTGCCAGCCGCGTACTAGCGGGGGCAACGAACACCGGGGAGCTGTTTTTT.

The chain joins TRBV7-9 to TRBJ1-1, with 8 bases fitting TRBD1. The length of the CDR3 is 13 residues. Germline CDR1 SEHNR, CDR2 FQNEAQ (reference sequence). The trim removed 8 bases at V and 8 bases at J, leaving 10 bases unmatched. CDR3 in amino acids: CASAKRTGTEAFF. The CDR3 region has the DNA TGTGCCAGCGCCAAGAGGACAGGGACGGAAGCTTTCTTT.

The J gene is TRBJ2-7, the V gene TRBV7-2, with unresolved D. The V gene lost 1 base and the J gene lost 4 bases, with 5 bases spanning the gap. The CDR3 sequence is 12 residues long. The V gene's germline CDR1 is SGHTA and CDR2 FQGNSA. CDR3 sequence (DNA): TGTGCCAGCAGCTTAGTTTCTTACGAGCAGTACTTC. Its protein is CASSLVSYEQYF.

The gene calls are TRBV4-2 and TRBJ2-5; possibly TRBD2 for D (6 bases). The DNA end is more similar to TRBJ2-7, so the J call may be wrong. Germline CDR1 reads LGHNA; CDR2 reads YNFKEQ. The CDR3 sequence is 14 residues long. CDR3 loop: CASSPRTNPYEQYF. The CDR3 DNA is TGTGCCAGCAGCCCACGGACTAATCCCTACGAGCAGTACTTC.

V is TRBV6-6 and J is TRBJ2-2, with TRBD2 matching 9 bases. With 8 bases clipped from V and 7 bases from J, the junction kept 11 bases outside the gene matches. In germline, CDR1 is MNHNY, CDR2 SVGAGI (reference sequence). This CDR3 has 15 amino acids. DNA of the CDR3: TGTGCCAGCCGCCTGGGCGGGGGGGCGATCGGGGAGCTGTTTTTT. Its translation: CASRLGGGAIGELFF.

The genes are TRBV30 and TRBJ1-4; 10 nucleotides align to TRBD1. The CDR3 is 13 amino acids. Germline V gene lookup returns CDR1 GTSNPN and CDR2 SVGIG (reference sequence). With V trimmed by 5 bases and J by 8 bases, 5 bases remained unmatched. The CDR3 is CAWDRGRSEKLFF. The CDR3 DNA sequence: TGTGCCTGGGACAGGGGGCGTTCCGAAAAACTGTTTTTT.

CDR3 coding DNA: TGTGCCAGCAGTTACGGGAGTGGGGCCAACGTCCTGACTTTC. Translated: CASSYGSGANVLTF. The chain carries TRBV6-5 and TRBJ2-6, with D possibly being TRBD2 (5 bases). The CDR3 totals 14 residues. The germline V gene encodes CDR1 MNHEY and CDR2 SVGAGI. V was pared by 2 bases and J by 3 bases, with 5 bases between.

The V gene is TRBV7-2, the J gene TRBJ2-5; D ambiguous. This CDR3 has 13 residues. Germline-derived CDR1 and CDR2 are SGHTA and FQGNSA. V was clipped by 5 bases and J by 4 bases, with 11 bases between them. The CDR3 region is CASSQMVVETQYF. The CDR3 nucleotides read TGTGCCAGCAGCCAGATGGTGGTAGAGACCCAGTACTTC.

The rearrangement joins TRBV30 to TRBJ1-6; D might be TRBD1 (6 bases). Per the germline V gene, CDR1 is GTSNPN and CDR2 is SVGIG (reference sequence). This CDR3 comprises 14 residues. Trimming removed 3 bases at V and 9 bases at J, with 15 bases between. The CDR3 region has the DNA TGTGCCTGGAGAATTGGACAGCGAGGTTCACCCCTCCACTTT. It codes for CAWRIGQRGSPLHF. The full variable domain, rest sourced from reference TRBV30 and TRBJ1-6, is SQTIHQWPATLVQPVGSPLSLECTVEGTSNPNLYWYRQAAGRGLQLLFYSVGIGQISSEVPQNLSASRPQDRQFILSSKKLLLSDSGFYLCAWRIGQRGSPLHFGNGTRLTVT.

This clone was counted a single time. This sequence joins TRBV5-4 and TRBJ1-6, with TRBD1 as a possible D gene (6 bases). Germline V lookup: CDR1 SGHNT, CDR2 YYREEE (reference sequence). The length of the CDR3 is 15 residues. The ends were cut back, 4 bases at V and 7 bases at J, with 15 bases in the middle. CDR3 region: CASSAIFQGNSPLHF. CDR3 sequence (DNA): TGTGCCAGCAGCGCCATCTTCCAGGGGAATTCACCCCTCCACTTT.

The chain has TRBV5-4 and TRBJ2-2, with a tentative D call TRBD2 (7 bases). The germline V gene encodes CDR1 SGHNT and CDR2 YYREEE (reference sequence). This CDR3 spans 17 amino acids. V was pared by 4 bases and J by 3 bases, with 19 bases between. The CDR3 nucleotides are TGTGCCAGCAGCAGGGGGGGACTGACCGAGGACACCGGGGAGCTGTTTTTT. Amino acids: CASSRGGLTEDTGELFF.

This clone was counted only a few times. The chain combines TRBV5-4 with TRBJ1-2, with TRBD1 identical over 7 bases. With V trimmed by 4 bases and J by 4 bases, 10 bases remained unmatched. This CDR3 spans 15 amino acids. CDR1 SGHNT and CDR2 YYREEE come from the germline V gene (reference sequence). CDR3 sequence: CASSPRDSSLYGYTF. In nucleotides, the CDR3 is TGTGCCAGCAGCCCCCGGGACAGCTCTCTCTATGGCTACACCTTC.

This clone came up once. V and J are TRBV6-5 and TRBJ2-7; 10 bases agree with TRBD1. CDR3 size: 13 residues. Trimming removed 6 bases from V and 5 bases from J; junction bases left unmatched: 4. CDR1 is MNHEY, CDR2 SVGAGI, per germline. CDR3 coding DNA: TGTGCCAGCAGCCGGGACAGGGGAGACGAGCAGTACTTC. This sequence encodes CASSRDRGDEQYF.

This chain links TRBV9 with TRBJ1-1, with D perhaps TRBD1 (5 bases). V gave up 1 base and J gave up 1 base, with 20 bases separating them. CDR1 SGDLS and CDR2 YYNGEE come from the germline V gene. CDR3 size: 18 residues. CDR3 sequence (DNA): TGTGCCAGCAGCGTAACCCCGGTGGACACCCATCCGAACACTGAAGCTTTCTTT. Its translation: CASSVTPVDTHPNTEAFF.

V is TRBV19 and J is TRBJ2-7, with TRBD1 as a possible D gene (6 bases). The germline V gene encodes CDR1 LNHDA and CDR2 SQIVND (reference sequence). The CDR3 is 17 amino acids. Trimming removed 2 bases from V and 5 bases from J, with 22 bases in between. The CDR3 DNA is TGTGCCAGTAGTATAAGGACAGAACTAGAAGGTATGAACGAGCAGTACTTC. Protein product: CASSIRTELEGMNEQYF.